This record looks at one TCR beta chain sequence and its context. No antigen is known for it. One entry per CDR3 protein results from TCRdb running MiXCR on the 5' RACE reads. The table includes about 730,000 distinct CDR3 sequences, approximately 22% detected once. Donors uniformly comprised healthy Caucasians. This sample was taken from a study of identical twins. General study points: Researchers reported excess low generation probability among twin-shared out-of-frame alpha sequences.

The CDR3 loop spans 15 amino acids. J lost 5 bases, V lost 5 bases, and 11 bases had no gene match. The germline gives CDR1 MNHEY, CDR2 SMNVEV (reference sequence). In addition, the sample was reused for a study of T cells expressing NK-cell markers. As that report states: In several donors, dominant clonotypes made up 28.3-60.1% of CD3+CD56-NKG2C+ cells.

V is TRBV27 and J is TRBJ2-7; 8 bases map to TRBD1. The sequence derives from a woman younger than 35 in good health. Sequences were obtained from PBMCs. The CDR3 protein is CASSPTGTGLHEQYF. Written as DNA, the CDR3 is TGTGCCAGCAGTCCCACCGGGACAGGATTACACGAGCAGTACTTC.